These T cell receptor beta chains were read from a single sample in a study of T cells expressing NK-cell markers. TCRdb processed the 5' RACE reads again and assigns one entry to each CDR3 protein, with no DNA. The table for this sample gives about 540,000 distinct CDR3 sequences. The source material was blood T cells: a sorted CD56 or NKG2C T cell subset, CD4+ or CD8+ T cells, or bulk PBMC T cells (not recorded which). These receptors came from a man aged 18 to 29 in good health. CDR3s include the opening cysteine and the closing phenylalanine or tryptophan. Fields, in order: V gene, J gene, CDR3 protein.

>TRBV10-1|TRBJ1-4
CASSPGGREKLFF
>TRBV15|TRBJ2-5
CATTPEKPEETQYF
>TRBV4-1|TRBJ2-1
CASSQEPGTRDEQFF
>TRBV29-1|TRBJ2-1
CSVVGVTGGNNEQFF
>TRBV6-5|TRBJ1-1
CASRRGVTEAFF
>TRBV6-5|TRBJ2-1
CASSFRDRVTYNEQFF
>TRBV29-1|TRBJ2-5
CSVEFRDREETQYF
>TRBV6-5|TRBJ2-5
CASSSSTPRLAGAYF
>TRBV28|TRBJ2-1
CASLRDFPNEQFF
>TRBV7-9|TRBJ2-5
CASSSPGHQETQYF
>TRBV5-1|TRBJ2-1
CASSLPSDSSSYNEQFF
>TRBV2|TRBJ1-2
CASSPQGRNDYGYTF
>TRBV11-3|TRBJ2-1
CASSPMGTSSYNEQFF
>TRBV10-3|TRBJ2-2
CAITEPTMTGELFF
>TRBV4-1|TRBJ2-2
CASSPVMPGELFF
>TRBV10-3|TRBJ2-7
CAISESGGGPYEQYF
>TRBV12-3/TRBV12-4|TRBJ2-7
CASSRTGTNYEQYF
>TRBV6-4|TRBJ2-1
CASSAGLAGFYNEQFF